What follows are 10 T cell receptor beta chains derived from one specimen sequenced in a study of cytomegalovirus exposure and HLA in healthy donors. It was with 60 Vbeta and 13 Jbeta primers that the PCR ran. Profiled with immunoSEQ multiplex PCR; TCRdb holds only in-frame clones, not every one. The sample has 45,000 to 60,000 clones. What was sequenced was PBMCs. Source of these receptors: a male donor in good health and CMV-seronegative.

The rearrangement uses TRBV6-1 and TRBJ1-4, with D maybe TRBD1 (6 bases). Deletions cut 4 bases from V and 2 bases from J, with 14 bases between. CDR3 size: 16 residues. Germline V gene sequence: CDR1 MNHNS, CDR2 SASEGT. The CDR3 region is CASSGVRQGTNEKLFF. CDR3 sequence (DNA): TGTGCCAGCAGTGGCGTTCGGCAGGGGACTAATGAAAAACTGTTTTTT.

The chain is built from TRBV5-4 and TRBJ1-2; D perhaps matches TRBD1 (5 bases). V was clipped by 2 bases and J by 0 bases, with 8 bases between them. Germline CDR1 reads SGHNT; CDR2 reads YYREEE (reference sequence). This CDR3 region has 14 residues. The CDR3 spells CASSFAGANYGYTF. The DNA of the CDR3 is TGTGCCAGCAGCTTCGCGGGGGCTAACTATGGCTACACCTTC.

V is TRBV19 and J is TRBJ2-3; 13 positions match TRBD2. The germline CDR1 and CDR2 sequences are LNHDA and SQIVND (reference sequence). Trimming removed 7 bases from V and 0 bases from J; junction bases left unmatched: 10. This CDR3 contains 18 residues. CDR3 amino acids: CASKAGLAGVGSTDTQYF. CDR3 DNA sequence: TGTGCCAGTAAAGCTGGACTAGCGGGGGTCGGAAGCACAGATACGCAGTATTTT.

Regarding this clone: One end of the junction is discordant with germline, which a read error may explain. The V gene is TRBV7-9, the J gene TRBJ1-1, with D possibly TRBD1 on 5 matching bases. The CDR3 length is 13 residues. Germline loops: CDR1 SEHNR, CDR2 FQNEAQ (reference sequence). This CDR3 reads CDSSLLTGFEAFF. The CDR3 DNA sequence: TGTGACAGCAGCTTGCTTACAGGTTTTGAAGCTTTCTTT.

This chain uses TRBV30 with TRBJ2-2; possibly TRBD1 for D (6 bases). The V and J ends lost 3 bases and 6 bases respectively, with 8 bases between them. CDR3 length: 12 residues. From germline, CDR1 is GTSNPN and CDR2 SVGIG (reference sequence). This CDR3 is CAWRQGPGELFF. For the CDR3, the DNA is TGTGCCTGGAGGCAGGGGCCCGGGGAGCTGTTTTTT.

The chain combines TRBV7-9 with TRBJ1-1; 7 bases are a match to TRBD1. Germline assignment: CDR1 SEHNR and CDR2 FQNEAQ (reference sequence). V trimming: 5 bases; J trimming: 2 bases; junction bases outside the gene matches: 8. The CDR3 extends over 15 amino acids. The CDR3 protein is CASSRPGQLNTEAFF. The CDR3 DNA reads TGTGCCAGCAGCAGACCGGGACAGCTAAACACTGAAGCTTTCTTT.

The chain joins TRBV11-2 to TRBJ1-1; no definite D call. Germline values: CDR1 SGHAT, CDR2 FQNNGV. CDR3 length: 16 residues. Trimming shortened V by 7 bases and J by 0 bases, and 18 bases separated the two germline ends. For the CDR3, the DNA is TGTGCCAGCACCTCCTGGGAGGGAGCCATGAACACTGAAGCTTTCTTT. It is translated as CASTSWEGAMNTEAFF.

The V and J genes are TRBV10-3 and TRBJ2-2; maybe TRBD1 (5 bases). CDR3 length: 15 residues. V lost 0 bases and J lost 0, with 5 bases in between. The germline gives CDR1 ENHRY, CDR2 SYGVKD. CDR3 sequence reads: CAISESGANTGELFF. CDR3 sequence (DNA): TGTGCCATCAGTGAGTCAGGGGCGAACACCGGGGAGCTGTTTTTT.

The chain joins TRBV4-1 to TRBJ2-5, with D unresolved. The CDR3 has 12 residues. Per the germline V gene, CDR1 is MGHRA and CDR2 is YSYEKL. V was clipped by 3 bases and J by 5 bases, with 7 bases between them. The CDR3 DNA reads TGCGCCAGCAGCCACCCCGGGGAGACCCAGTACTTC. The encoded protein is CASSHPGETQYF.

The chain uses TRBV6-1 and TRBJ2-7, with 7 bases matching TRBD1. V dropped 4 bases and J dropped 0; count of bases not matched to a gene: 3. The CDR3 is made up of 14 amino acids. CDR1 is MNHNS, CDR2 SASEGT, per germline. CDR3: CASSVDRSSYEQYF. The DNA for the CDR3 is TGTGCCAGCAGTGTGGACAGGAGCTCCTACGAGCAGTACTTC.